The 21 T cell receptor beta chains listed next were all sequenced from one sample in a study of preoperative IRX-2 immunotherapy in early breast cancer (dated by TCRdb to about 2019). Interpreted using the paper, the treatment or condition label stands for: preoperative locoregional IRX-2 cytokine immunotherapy. Library construction relied on the immunoSEQ multiplex PCR assay. Drawn from immuneACCESS, this table holds only the in-frame rearrangements with V and J called that TCRdb kept. Clones are partly lost; checked studies trace under half to an unresolved V gene and leave the rest unexplained. The table for this sample lists roughly 29,000 clones; about 90% of them were counted only once. Roughly 10% of the sample belongs to the ten largest clones. The specimen was obtained from a patient treated with IRX-2 immunotherapy. These receptors were obtained from a human donor with breast cancer.

The chain links TRBV6-5 to TRBJ1-3; D is perhaps TRBD1 (5 bases). This CDR3 has 15 amino acids. V was cut by 2 bases and J by 1 base, with 9 bases left in between. Germline-derived CDR1 and CDR2 are MNHEY and SVGAGI. CDR3 nucleotide sequence: TGTGCCAGCAGTTACAGCCAGGGTTCTGGAAACACCATATATTTT. Amino acid sequence: CASSYSQGSGNTIYF.

The chain recombines TRBV5-1 with TRBJ2-2; 7 bases fit TRBD1. Germline CDR1 SGHRS, CDR2 YFSETQ. J lost 1 base, V lost 4 bases, and 10 bases had no gene match. This CDR3 has 17 amino acids. DNA of the CDR3: TGCGCCAGCAGCGGGGGAACCGGGACAGAGAACACCGGGGAGCTGTTTTTT. Protein sequence: CASSGGTGTENTGELFF.

This clone was picked up one time. At one of its ends the junction is not consistent with the germline gene, which may arise from a read error. This sequence joins TRBV10-3 and TRBJ1-2, with a possible D match to TRBD1 (6 bases). Germline CDR1 reads ENHRY; CDR2 reads SYGVKD. The CDR3 consists of 15 residues. As DNA, the CDR3 is TGTGTCATCAGTGGGGGCAGGGGAGCTAACTATGGCTACACCTTC. It codes for CVISGGRGANYGYTF.

The chain employs TRBV19 and TRBJ1-4, with D hard to call. CDR1 is LNHDA, CDR2 SQIVND, per germline (reference sequence). Between the trimmed V and J ends, which lost 5 bases and 11 bases, there was a span of 15 bases. This CDR3 has 13 amino acids. The CDR3 here is CASSLQTRQKLFF. The CDR3 DNA follows: TGTGCCAGTAGTTTACAAACACGGCAGAAACTGTTTTTT.

This chain joins TRBV4-2 and TRBJ2-3; tentative D call: TRBD1 (6 bases). With 9 bases removed from V and 10 bases from J, the gap between germline ends came to 14 bases. This CDR3 spans 11 amino acids. The germline V gene has CDR1 LGHNA and CDR2 YNFKEQ. The CDR3 nucleotides read TGTGCCAGGTTACAGGGTATTGCGCAGTATTTT. Translated, it gives CARLQGIAQYF.

This chain joins TRBV9 and TRBJ1-3; D unclear. The CDR3 is 15 residues long. V was trimmed by 1 base and J by 0 bases, leaving 8 bases between them. Germline CDR1 is SGDLS and CDR2 is YYNGEE. The CDR3 sequence: CASSVLDGSGNTIYF. The CDR3 DNA reads TGTGCCAGCAGCGTACTCGACGGCTCTGGAAACACCATATATTTT.

The chain couples TRBV27 to TRBJ1-2, with a weak D call TRBD1 (6 bases). V was clipped by 8 bases and J by 4 bases, with 17 bases between them. The CDR3 covers 14 residues. Germline-derived CDR1 and CDR2 are MNHEY and SMNVEV (reference sequence). CDR3 amino acids: CASSRGGLSYGYTF. CDR3 sequence (DNA): TGTGCCAGCTCCAGGGGAGGGTTGAGCTATGGCTACACCTTC.

In its sample, this clone is medium-sized (0.01 to 0.1%). The J gene is TRBJ2-5, the V gene TRBV6-5; unclear D gene. Looked up from germline, CDR1 is MNHEY and CDR2 is SVGAGI. This CDR3 contains 16 residues. V gave up 0 bases and J gave up 2 bases, with 13 bases separating them. This CDR3 reads CASSYSVLLPQETQYF. As DNA, the CDR3 is TGTGCCAGCAGTTACTCGGTCCTCCTTCCTCAAGAGACCCAGTACTTC.

This chain connects TRBV19 to TRBJ1-1, with D hard to call. Germline V gene sequence: CDR1 LNHDA, CDR2 SQIVND (reference sequence). Trimming stripped 6 bases from V and 2 bases from J, with 10 bases between. The CDR3 is made up of 13 amino acids. CDR3 in amino acids: CASRLNRNTEAFF. CDR3 nucleotide sequence: TGTGCCAGTAGATTAAACAGAAACACTGAAGCTTTCTTT.

The CDR3 reads CASSIGGQGLDTQYF. Here the CDR3 DNA reads TGTGCCAGTAGTATCGGTGGACAGGGGCTCGATACGCAGTATTTT. The chain combines TRBV19 with TRBJ2-3; TRBD1 matches 9 bases. Germline CDR1 is LNHDA and CDR2 is SQIVND (reference sequence). The CDR3 covers 15 residues. V trimming: 3 bases; J trimming: 6 bases; junction bases outside the gene matches: 7.

The chain couples TRBV7-2 to TRBJ2-1; 13 bases fit TRBD2. The CDR3 extends over 15 amino acids. Germline V gives CDR1 SGHTA, CDR2 FQGNSA. V lost 2 bases, J lost 9 bases, and 4 bases stayed unmatched. CDR3 DNA sequence: TGTGCCAGCAGCTTAACTAGCGGGGGGGATTTTGAGCAGTTCTTC. Its protein product is CASSLTSGGDFEQFF.

The chain has TRBV14 and TRBJ2-7, with TRBD1 matching over 9 bases. V was clipped by 3 bases and J by 0 bases; unmatched bases: 12. This CDR3 is 18 amino acids long. Per the germline V gene, CDR1 is SGHDN and CDR2 is FVKESK. The CDR3 sequence: CASSQNPSRDRVSYEQYF. As DNA, the CDR3 is TGTGCCAGCAGCCAGAACCCCAGCAGGGACAGGGTCTCCTACGAGCAGTACTTC.

CDR3 region: CATSPWGLDTDTQYF. The CDR3 coding sequence is TGCGCCACCTCACCCTGGGGACTAGACACAGATACGCAGTATTTT. The V call is TRBV10-1, the J call TRBJ2-3; 8 bases agree with TRBD2. V lost 10 bases to trimming and J lost 2 bases; unmatched junction nucleotides: 11. The CDR3 is 15 amino acids. CDR1 and CDR2 from the germline V gene are WNHNN and SYGVQD (reference sequence).

The V call is TRBV27, the J call TRBJ2-1; 10 nucleotides match TRBD2. The CDR3 runs 14 residues. V was pared by 3 bases and J by 6 bases, with 2 bases of the junction left unmatched. The germline gives CDR1 MNHEY, CDR2 SMNVEV (reference sequence). The CDR3 sequence is CASSLSGRANEQFF. In DNA form, the CDR3 reads TGTGCCAGCAGTTTGAGCGGGAGGGCCAATGAGCAGTTCTTC.

For this clone: One junction end does not reproduce the germline sequence, and a read error may be involved. The chain couples TRBV7-2 to TRBJ1-1; D is unclear. The CDR3 covers 14 residues. In germline, CDR1 is SGHTA, CDR2 FQGNSA. The CDR3, as DNA: TGTGCCAGCAGCGTAGCCGGCTGGAGAACTGAAGCTTTCTTT. This sequence encodes CASSVAGWRTEAFF.

V and J are TRBV7-9 and TRBJ2-7, with D possibly TRBD1 on 6 matching bases. CDR3 length: 13 residues. Trimming removed 5 bases at V and 4 bases at J, with 12 bases between. CDR1 and CDR2 from the germline V gene are SEHNR and FQNEAQ (reference sequence). For the CDR3, the DNA is TGTGCCAGCAGCCAACAGGACAGATACGAGCAGTACTTC. It is translated as CASSQQDRYEQYF. Full variable domain (rest looked up from reference TRBV7-9 and TRBJ2-7): DTGVSQNPRHKITKRGQNVTFRCDPISEHNRLYWYRQTLGQGPEFLTYFQNEAQLEKSRLLSDRFSAERPKGSFSTLEIQRTEQGDSAMYLCASSQQDRYEQYFGPGTRLTVT.

The J gene is TRBJ2-5, the V gene TRBV5-1; D remains ambiguous. The V end lost 0 bases, the J end lost 4 bases, and 13 bases lay between the germline ends. In germline, CDR1 is SGHRS, CDR2 YFSETQ. The CDR3 sequence is 15 residues long. The CDR3 sequence is CASSLARWGGETQYF. The CDR3 coding sequence is TGCGCCAGCAGCTTGGCGAGGTGGGGTGGAGAGACCCAGTACTTC.

The chain couples TRBV7-2 to TRBJ2-7; 10 bases are a match to TRBD2. Germline values: CDR1 SGHTA, CDR2 FQGNSA. V lost 3 bases to trimming and J lost 2 bases; unmatched junction nucleotides: 4. This CDR3 spans 15 amino acids. CDR3 in DNA: TGTGCCAGCAGCTTCGATAGCGGGGGGACCTACGAGCAGTACTTC. Residues: CASSFDSGGTYEQYF.

The V gene is TRBV7-2, the J gene TRBJ2-3, with 8 bases that match TRBD2. This CDR3 spans 16 amino acids. V gave up 1 base and J gave up 1 base; unmatched junction bases: 4. The germline CDR1 and CDR2 sequences are SGHTA and FQGNSA. CDR3 loop: CASSLGRGVGTDTQYF. Written as DNA, the CDR3 is TGTGCCAGCAGCTTAGGGCGGGGGGTAGGCACAGATACGCAGTATTTT.

The CDR3 coding sequence is TGTGCCAGCAGTTACAACCTCCAAGAGACCCAGTACTTC. Amino acids: CASSYNLQETQYF. The chain recombines TRBV6-5 with TRBJ2-5, with unresolved D. The V end was cut by 2 bases, the J end by 1 base, with 5 bases between. Germline V lookup: CDR1 MNHEY, CDR2 SVGAGI. The CDR3 length is 13 residues.

The chain employs TRBV19 and TRBJ2-7, with TRBD1 matching 8 bases. Germline lookup yields CDR1 LNHDA and CDR2 SQIVND (reference sequence). After removal of 8 bases from V and 5 bases from J, the junction contained 8 bases not matched to a gene. The CDR3 covers 13 residues. CDR3 sequence reads: CASQGQGGHEQYF. As DNA, the CDR3 is TGTGCCAGTCAAGGACAGGGCGGCCACGAGCAGTACTTC.